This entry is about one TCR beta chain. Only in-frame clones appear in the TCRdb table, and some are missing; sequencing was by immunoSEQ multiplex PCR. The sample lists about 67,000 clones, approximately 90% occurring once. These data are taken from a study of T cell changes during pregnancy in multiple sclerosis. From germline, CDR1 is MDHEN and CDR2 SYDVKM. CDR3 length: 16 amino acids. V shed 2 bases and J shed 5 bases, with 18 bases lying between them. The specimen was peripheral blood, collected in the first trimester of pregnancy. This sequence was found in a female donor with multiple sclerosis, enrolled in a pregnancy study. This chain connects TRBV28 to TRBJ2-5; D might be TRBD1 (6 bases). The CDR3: CASSLARGYSWETQYF. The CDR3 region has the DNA TGTGCCAGCAGTTTAGCTAGGGGGTACAGTTGGGAGACCCAGTACTTC. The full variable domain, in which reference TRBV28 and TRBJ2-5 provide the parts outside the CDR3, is DVKVTQSSRYLVKRTGEKVFLECVQDMDHENMFWYRQDPGLGLRLIYFSYDVKMKEKGDIPEGYSVSREKKERFSLILESASTNQTSMYLCASSLARGYSWETQYFGPGTRLLVL.